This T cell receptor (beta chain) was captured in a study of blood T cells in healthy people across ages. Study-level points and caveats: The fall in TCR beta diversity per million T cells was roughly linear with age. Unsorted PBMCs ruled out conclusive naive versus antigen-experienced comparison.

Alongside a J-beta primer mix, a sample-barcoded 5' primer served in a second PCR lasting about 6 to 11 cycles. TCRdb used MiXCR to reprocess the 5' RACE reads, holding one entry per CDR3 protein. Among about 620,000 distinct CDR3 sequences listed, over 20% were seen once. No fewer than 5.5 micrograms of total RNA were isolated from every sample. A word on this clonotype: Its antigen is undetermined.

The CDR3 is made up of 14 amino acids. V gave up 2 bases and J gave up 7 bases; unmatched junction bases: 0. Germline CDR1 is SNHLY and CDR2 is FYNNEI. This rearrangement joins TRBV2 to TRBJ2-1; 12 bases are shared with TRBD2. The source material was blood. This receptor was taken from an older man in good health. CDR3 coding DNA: TGTGCCAGCAGTGAACTAGCGGGAGGGAATGAGCAGTTCTTC. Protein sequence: CASSELAGGNEQFF.